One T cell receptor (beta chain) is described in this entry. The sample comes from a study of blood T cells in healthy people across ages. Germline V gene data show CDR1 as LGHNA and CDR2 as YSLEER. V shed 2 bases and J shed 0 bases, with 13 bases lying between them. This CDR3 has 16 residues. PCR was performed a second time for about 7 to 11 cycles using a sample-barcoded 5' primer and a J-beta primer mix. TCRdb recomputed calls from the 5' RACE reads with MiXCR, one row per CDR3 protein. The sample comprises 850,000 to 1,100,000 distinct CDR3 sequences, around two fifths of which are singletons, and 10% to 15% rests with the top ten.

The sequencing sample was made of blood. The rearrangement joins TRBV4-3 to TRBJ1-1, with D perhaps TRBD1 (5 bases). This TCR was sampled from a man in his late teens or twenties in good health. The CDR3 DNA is TGCGCCAGCAGCCAATTCCCGGGACTTATGAACACTGAAGCTTTCTTT. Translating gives CASSQFPGLMNTEAFF.